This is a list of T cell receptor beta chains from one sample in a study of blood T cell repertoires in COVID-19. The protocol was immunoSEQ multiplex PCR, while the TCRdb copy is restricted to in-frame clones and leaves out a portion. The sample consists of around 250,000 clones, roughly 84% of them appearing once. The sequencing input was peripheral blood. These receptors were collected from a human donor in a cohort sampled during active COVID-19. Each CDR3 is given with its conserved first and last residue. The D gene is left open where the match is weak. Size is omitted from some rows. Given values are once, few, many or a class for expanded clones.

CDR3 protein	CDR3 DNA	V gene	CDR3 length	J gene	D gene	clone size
CASNPGQGVSGELFF	TGTGCCAGTAACCCGGGACAGGGGGTTTCCGGGGAGCTGTTTTTT	TRBV19	15	TRBJ2-2	TRBD1	NA
CASRGFGTGRETQYF	TGTGCCAGCAGGGGATTTGGGACAGGGCGCGAGACCCAGTACTTC	TRBV7-9	15	TRBJ2-5	TRBD1	NA
CASSASAGGLAGYEQYF	TGCGCCAGCAGTGCCTCTGCAGGGGGACTAGCGGGGTACGAGCAGTACTTC	TRBV10-2	17	TRBJ2-7	TRBD2	NA
CASSRGMNTEAFF	TGTGCCAGCAGCCGAGGGATGAACACTGAAGCTTTCTTT	TRBV11-3	13	TRBJ1-1	NA	NA
CASSPVGTAYTGELFF	TGTGCCAGCTCACCAGTCGGGACAGCGTACACCGGGGAGCTGTTTTTT	TRBV18	16	TRBJ2-2	TRBD1	few
CASRPGLAGVEQYF	TGTGCCAGCAGACCGGGACTAGCGGGAGTCGAGCAGTACTTC	TRBV2	14	TRBJ2-7	TRBD2	NA
CASSLWEGVNTEAFF	TGTGCCAGCAGCCTGTGGGAAGGGGTAAACACTGAAGCTTTCTTT	TRBV14	15	TRBJ1-1	NA	NA
CASSLNGRIVNTEAFF	TGTGCCAGCAGCCTCAATGGCAGAATTGTGAACACTGAAGCTTTCTTT	TRBV3-1/TRBV3-2	16	TRBJ1-1	NA	few
CATSRKTPGETQYF	TGTGCCACCAGCAGAAAAACACCGGGAGAGACCCAGTACTTC	TRBV15	14	TRBJ2-5	NA	NA
CASSFLVQGETQYF	TGTGCCAGCAGCTTCTTAGTCCAGGGAGAGACCCAGTACTTC	TRBV5-8	14	TRBJ2-5	NA	once
CASSLGAGGKETQYF	TGTGCCAGCAGCTTAGGTGCGGGTGGGAAGGAGACCCAGTACTTC	TRBV11-2	15	TRBJ2-5	NA	NA
CASSSGLAGGVNEQFF	TGTGCCAGCAGCTCTGGACTAGCGGGAGGGGTCAATGAGCAGTTCTTC	TRBV7-3	16	TRBJ2-1	TRBD2	NA
CASSLDQGLAGGLSYNEQFF	TGTGCCAGCAGCTTAGACCAGGGACTAGCGGGAGGACTCTCCTACAATGAGCAGTTCTTC	TRBV11-3	20	TRBJ2-1	TRBD2	NA
CASSSGTEYEQYF	TGTGCCAGCAGCTCCGGGACAGAGTACGAGCAGTACTTC	TRBV7-3	13	TRBJ2-7	TRBD1	NA
CASSPPLPGNTEAFF	TGTGCCAGCTCACCCCCCCTCCCAGGCAACACTGAAGCTTTCTTT	TRBV18	15	TRBJ1-1	NA	NA
CASSGTGPNQPQHF	TGTGCCAGTAGTGGAACAGGGCCTAATCAGCCCCAGCATTTT	TRBV19	14	TRBJ1-5	NA	NA
CASRGGLAGINEQFF	TGTGCCAGTAGAGGGGGTCTAGCGGGTATCAATGAGCAGTTCTTC	TRBV19	15	TRBJ2-1	TRBD2	NA
CASSVAGGGEKLFF	TGTGCCAGCAGCGTAGCAGGGGGCGGTGAAAAACTGTTTTTT	TRBV9	14	TRBJ1-4	TRBD1	NA
CASSEPGISETQYF	TGTGCCAGCAGTGAACCCGGGATCTCAGAGACCCAGTACTTC	TRBV6-1	14	TRBJ2-5	NA	NA
CATTGMGGYTF	TGTGCGACGACAGGGATGGGGGGCTACACCTTC	TRBV7-8	11	TRBJ1-2	TRBD1	NA
CASSISDRAFSEAFF	TGTGCCAGTAGTATTTCGGACAGAGCGTTTTCGGAAGCTTTCTTT	TRBV19	15	TRBJ1-1	NA	NA
CASSLDRVHEQYF	TGTGCCAGCAGTCTTGACAGGGTTCACGAGCAGTACTTC	TRBV28	13	TRBJ2-7	TRBD1	NA
CASSNHGTYGYTF	TGTGCCAGCAGCAACCACGGTACTTATGGCTACACCTTC	TRBV27	13	TRBJ1-2	NA	NA
CASSQLETQYF	TGTGCCAGCAGCCAGTTAGAGACCCAGTACTTC	TRBV5-4	11	TRBJ2-5	NA	NA
CASSLAHRLLETQYF	TGTGCCAGCAGCTTGGCCCACAGGCTACTAGAGACCCAGTACTTC	TRBV5-6	15	TRBJ2-5	NA	NA
CASSPRLAGESGQYF	TGTGCCAGCAGTCCCCGGCTAGCGGGAGAATCCGGGCAGTACTTC	TRBV27	15	TRBJ2-7	TRBD2	NA
CASSPYSGVEKLFF	TGTGCCAGCAGCCCATATTCCGGGGTTGAAAAACTGTTTTTT	TRBV6-5	14	TRBJ1-4	NA	NA
CASSVAGGGGEAFF	TGTGCCAGCAGCGTAGCTGGAGGGGGCGGCGAAGCTTTCTTT	TRBV9	14	TRBJ1-1	TRBD1	NA
CASSSDRGRNEQFF	TGTGCCAGCAGCTCGGACAGGGGGCGGAATGAGCAGTTCTTC	TRBV11-2	14	TRBJ2-1	TRBD1	NA
CASSYESGEQYF	TGTGCCAGCAGTTACGAAAGCGGGGAGCAGTACTTC	TRBV6-2/TRBV6-3	12	TRBJ2-7	NA	few
CASSLDGQFYEQYF	TGTGCCAGCAGCTTGGACGGACAGTTCTACGAGCAGTACTTC	TRBV7-2	14	TRBJ2-7	NA	once
CASSSGQDYEQYF	TGTGCCAGCAGCTCAGGACAGGACTACGAGCAGTACTTC	TRBV5-4	13	TRBJ2-7	TRBD1	NA
CASRTVNTEAFF	TGTGCCAGCAGGACAGTGAACACTGAAGCTTTCTTT	TRBV12-3/TRBV12-4	12	TRBJ1-1	NA	NA
CASSSWGPGANVLTF	TGTGCCAGCAGCTCATGGGGGCCTGGGGCCAACGTCCTGACTTTC	TRBV7-2	15	TRBJ2-6	NA	NA
CASSRGPVTYEAFF	TGTGCCAGCAGCAGAGGGCCGGTGACTTATGAAGCTTTCTTT	TRBV5-5	14	TRBJ1-1	NA	once
CASSPTPGVGFSYNEQFF	TGTGCCAGCAGCCCAACACCGGGAGTAGGTTTTTCCTACAATGAGCAGTTCTTC	TRBV7-3	18	TRBJ2-1	NA	NA